These 27 T cell receptor beta chains were all obtained from the same sample, sequenced in a study of blood T cells in healthy people across ages. Next came a second PCR, run for about 7 to 12 cycles, which used a sample-barcoded 5' primer along with a J-beta primer mix. TCRdb fed the 5' RACE reads into MiXCR, producing one record per CDR3 protein. The data contain around 1,500,000 distinct CDR3 sequences, roughly 45% of them singletons. Material for sequencing was blood. Receptors were obtained from a woman younger than 30 in good health.

There are a few counts of this clonotype. This chain links TRBV4-1 with TRBJ2-1; TRBD2 matches 10 bases. CDR3 length equals 17 residues. The V gene's germline CDR1 is MGHRA and CDR2 YSYEKL. The V gene end was trimmed by 4 bases and the J gene end by 2 bases; junction bases not matched to a gene: 8. CDR3 residues: CASSRTSGPDTYNEQFF. CDR3 DNA: TGCGCCAGCAGCCGGACTAGCGGACCTGATACCTACAATGAGCAGTTCTTC.

About this clonotype itself: At one boundary the junction diverges from the germline segment, which might be a read error. The V gene is TRBV15, the J gene TRBJ2-7; 7 bases agree with TRBD2. Per the germline V gene, CDR1 is LNHNV and CDR2 is YYDKDF (reference sequence). CDR3 length equals 16 residues. CDR3 sequence reads: CATSRDSGPLSYERYF. The CDR3 coding sequence is TGTGCCACCAGCAGAGATAGCGGGCCTCTCTCCTACGAGCGGTACTTC.

The rearrangement links TRBV2 to TRBJ1-5; D not certain. CDR1 is SNHLY, CDR2 FYNNEI, per germline. V gave up 8 bases and J gave up 3 bases, with 8 bases separating them. The CDR3 is made up of 12 amino acids. For the CDR3, the DNA is TGTGCCAGCGGGGTTTTCAATCAGCCCCAGCATTTT. The encoded protein is CASGVFNQPQHF.

This clonotype was observed a single time. The rearrangement uses TRBV10-3 and TRBJ2-3; a possible D gene is TRBD2 (7 bases). This CDR3 has 17 residues. Between the trimmed V and J ends, which lost 4 bases and 0 bases, there was a span of 17 bases. Germline V CDR1 and CDR2: ENHRY, SYGVKD. CDR3 amino acids: CAISGAGAGSSTDTQYF. The DNA of the CDR3 is TGTGCCATCAGTGGGGCGGGGGCAGGGTCGAGCACAGATACGCAGTATTTT.

The sample holds a few counts of this clonotype. The chain has TRBV5-1 and TRBJ2-5, with D perhaps given as TRBD1 or TRBD2 (5 bases each). V lost 3 bases to trimming and J lost 5 bases, with 17 bases between them. The CDR3 extends over 15 amino acids. Germline-derived CDR1 and CDR2 are SGHRS and YFSETQ. CDR3 region: CASSSTPRGPETQYF. The DNA of the CDR3 is TGCGCCAGCAGCTCGACCCCCCGGGGACCCGAGACCCAGTACTTC.

V is TRBV7-2 and J is TRBJ2-7, with TRBD2 matching over 8 bases. The V gene end was trimmed by 1 base and the J gene end by 5 bases; junction bases not matched to a gene: 4. From germline, CDR1 is SGHTA and CDR2 FQGNSA. CDR3 length: 14 residues. CDR3 nucleotides: TGTGCCAGCAGCTTAGGAAGACTAGCGCACGAGCAGTACTTC. This sequence encodes CASSLGRLAHEQYF.

The chain is built from TRBV5-6 and TRBJ2-7, with TRBD2 matching over 7 bases. CDR1 and CDR2 from the germline V gene are SGHDT and YYEEEE. V lost 3 bases and J lost 4; bases outside the gene matches: 7. CDR3 length equals 14 residues. For the CDR3, the DNA is TGTGCCAGCAGCTCAAGCCTCGGGAGGTACGAGCAGTACTTC. It encodes CASSSSLGRYEQYF.

The V gene is TRBV9, the J gene TRBJ2-7, with D possibly matching TRBD1 (6 bases). This CDR3 contains 14 residues. The germline V and J ends were trimmed by 4 bases and 3 bases, with 14 bases remaining between them. Germline V gene sequence: CDR1 SGDLS, CDR2 YYNGEE. CDR3 DNA sequence: TGTGCCAGCAGCCTCCGGACAGCAGACTACGAGCAGTACTTC. Translation gives CASSLRTADYEQYF.

The V call is TRBV5-1, the J call TRBJ1-4, with 7 bases fitting TRBD1. Germline V gene sequence: CDR1 SGHRS, CDR2 YFSETQ. The V segment lost 2 bases and the J segment 10 bases; nucleotides outside the gene matches: 8. This CDR3 has 14 residues. CDR3 sequence reads: CASSFGQAEGKLFF. For the CDR3, the DNA is TGCGCCAGCAGCTTCGGACAGGCCGAGGGAAAACTGTTTTTT.

The J gene is TRBJ1-2, the V gene TRBV12-3 or TRBV12-4, with D possibly being TRBD1 (5 bases). The CDR3 covers 15 residues. V lost 2 bases to trimming and J lost 4 bases, with 14 bases between them. The CDR3 here is CASSLIAGLSYGYTF. The CDR3 bases are TGTGCCAGCAGTTTAATTGCAGGGCTATCCTATGGCTACACCTTC.

The V and J genes are TRBV6-1 and TRBJ2-5; TRBD2 is a possible D gene (6 bases). This CDR3 comprises 15 residues. In germline, CDR1 is MNHNS, CDR2 SASEGT. Trimming took 5 bases from V and 10 from J, leaving 23 bases between them. The CDR3 loop is CASSLPAGPIFVQYF. CDR3 nucleotides: TGTGCCAGCAGTCTTCCTGCGGGACCCATTTTCGTCCAGTACTTC.

This clonotype was detected many times. The chain recombines TRBV2 with TRBJ2-7; tentative D call: TRBD2 (5 bases). From germline, CDR1 is SNHLY and CDR2 FYNNEI. This CDR3 contains 12 residues. V dropped 9 bases and J dropped 1 base, with 10 bases sitting between them. Here the CDR3 DNA reads TGTGCCAGTACCGGGGATTCCTACGAGCAGTACTTC. Translated: CASTGDSYEQYF.

This clonotype occurred many times. J is TRBJ2-7 and V is TRBV12-3 or TRBV12-4; TRBD2 matches 9 bases. This CDR3 is built from 13 residues. The V gene end was trimmed by 9 bases and the J gene end by 5 bases; junction bases not matched to a gene: 8. The chain's CDR3 is CASGYSGSDEQYF. The CDR3 region has the DNA TGTGCCAGTGGGTATAGCGGGAGCGACGAGCAGTACTTC.

V usage is TRBV21-1 and J usage is TRBJ2-5; the table names TRBD1, a call not compared with the DNA. The J call could be wrong; TRBJ2-7 is a better fit for the DNA end. TRBV21-1 is a documented pseudogene. The CDR3 has 15 amino acids. In DNA, the CDR3 is TGTGCCAGCAGTCCCTGGGGGGACAGATCCTACGAGCAGTACTTC. Its translation is CASSPWGDRSYEQYF.

Remarks on this clonotype: In this CDR3 the conserved last residue, phenylalanine or tryptophan, is missing, so a read error is likely. This chain connects TRBV4-1 to TRBJ2-7, with TRBD2 matching 11 bases. There are 15 residues in the CDR3. The germline gives CDR1 MGHRA, CDR2 YSYEKL. J gave up 3 bases and V 1 base, and 2 bases lay outside the gene matches. CDR3 nucleotide sequence: TGCGCCAGCAGCCAAGTGCTAGCGGGGGGCTACGAGCAGTACTCC. Its translation: CASSQVLAGGYEQYS.

The V call is TRBV4-1, the J call TRBJ1-2; a weak D match, TRBD1 (5 bases). The CDR3 spans 17 residues. CDR1 and CDR2 (germline): MGHRA, YSYEKL. V was cut by 0 bases and J by 5 bases, with 19 bases left in between. The CDR3: CASSQEGARRGAYGYTF. The DNA for the CDR3 is TGCGCCAGCAGCCAAGAAGGGGCGCGGAGGGGAGCTTATGGCTACACCTTC.

This chain joins TRBV6-1 and TRBJ2-1, with D possibly being TRBD1 or TRBD2 (5 bases each). CDR1 and CDR2 (germline): MNHNS, SASEGT. With 6 bases removed from V and 0 bases from J, the gap between germline ends came to 12 bases. The CDR3 loop spans 15 amino acids. CDR3 sequence reads: CASRGTGSSYNEQFF. CDR3 sequence (DNA): TGTGCCAGCAGGGGGACGGGGAGCTCCTACAATGAGCAGTTCTTC.

V gene TRBV2 combines with J gene TRBJ2-5; a weak D match, TRBD1 (5 bases). V lost 4 bases, J lost 5 bases, and 23 bases lay in between. Looked up from germline, CDR1 is SNHLY and CDR2 is FYNNEI. The CDR3 loop spans 17 amino acids. CDR3 sequence reads: CASSGSGPGIVGETQYF. The CDR3, as DNA: TGTGCCAGCAGTGGATCCGGCCCAGGGATAGTAGGGGAGACCCAGTACTTC.

The rearrangement links TRBV28 to TRBJ1-2; D remains unclear. Germline V gives CDR1 MDHEN, CDR2 SYDVKM. CDR3 length: 14 residues. The V gene lost 2 bases and the J gene lost 6 bases, with 13 bases spanning the gap. The CDR3 loop reads CASSLKGRVHGYTF. DNA for the CDR3: TGTGCCAGCAGTTTAAAAGGCAGAGTCCATGGCTACACCTTC.

As regards this clonotype: A clone one base away is much larger, so this may be a read error. The chain couples TRBV6-2 or TRBV6-3 to TRBJ2-7, with D possibly being TRBD2 (5 bases). Germline CDR1 and CDR2: MNHEY and SVGEGT. The CDR3 spans 14 residues. The V gene lost 0 bases and the J gene lost 7 bases, with 13 bases spanning the gap. CDR3 in DNA: TGTGCCAGCAGTTACTCGGAAGGAGCGGATGAGCAGTACTTC. Protein sequence: CASSYSEGADEQYF.

The chain joins TRBV5-1 to TRBJ1-6, with a weak D call TRBD1 (6 bases). V was clipped by 0 bases and J by 5 bases, with 9 bases between them. In germline, CDR1 is SGHRS, CDR2 YFSETQ. This CDR3 contains 15 residues. Here the CDR3 reads CASSLEGEDNSPLHF. DNA of the CDR3: TGCGCCAGCAGCTTGGAGGGGGAGGATAATTCACCCCTCCACTTT.

This clonotype was counted between two and nine times. V usage is TRBV11-2 and J usage is TRBJ1-5; 7 bases map to TRBD1. The CDR3 extends over 17 amino acids. V shed 1 base, J shed 4 bases, and the junction held 10 bases outside the gene matches. Germline V CDR1 and CDR2: SGHAT, FQNNGV. The CDR3 spells CASSLGLGEGANQPQHF. The CDR3 nucleotides read TGTGCCAGCAGCTTAGGACTGGGGGAGGGGGCTAATCAGCCCCAGCATTTT.

The chain is built from TRBV29-1 and TRBJ1-2; 7 bases are shared with TRBD1. In germline, CDR1 is SQVTM, CDR2 ANQGSEA. The J segment lost 1 base and the V segment lost 6 bases, leaving 8 bases of the junction unmatched. The CDR3 covers 14 residues. The CDR3 DNA reads TGCAGCGTCGCCTCAACAGGGGATAACTATGGCTACACCTTC. This translates into CSVASTGDNYGYTF. Variable domain in full (rest from reference TRBV29-1 and TRBJ1-2): SAVISQKPSRDICQRGTSLTIQCQVDSQVTMMFWYRQQPGQSLTLIATANQGSEATYESGFVIDKFPISRPNLTFSTLTVSNMSPEDSSIYLCSVASTGDNYGYTFGSGTRLTVV.

This clonotype was seen many times. The junction and the germline gene differ at one end; a read error may be behind it. The chain is built from TRBV5-1 and TRBJ2-1; D may be TRBD1 (7 bases). The CDR3 is made up of 13 amino acids. Germline assignment: CDR1 SGHRS and CDR2 YFSETQ. The CDR3 sequence: CASSLAGGYEQFF. The CDR3 DNA reads as TGTGCCAGCAGTTTGGCAGGGGGGTATGAGCAGTTCTTC.

In its sample, this clonotype was seen a few times. The V gene is TRBV4-2, the J gene TRBJ2-7; 15 bases match TRBD2. Unmatched junction bases numbered 26, after V lost 4 bases and J lost 7 bases. The CDR3 contains 22 residues. The germline V gene encodes CDR1 LGHNA and CDR2 YNFKEQ. The CDR3 region has the DNA TGTGCCAGCAGCCCGAGCGCCTTCGGGACTAGCGGGGGGTCTAGCTCCTACAATGAGCAGTACTTC. Protein: CASSPSAFGTSGGSSSYNEQYF.

The V call is TRBV21-1, the J call TRBJ2-3; the table names TRBD2, a call not compared with the DNA. TRBV21-1 is labeled a pseudogene. This CDR3 region has 19 residues. Written as DNA, the CDR3 is TGTGCCAGCAGCAAATGGAGGACTAGCGGGAGTGTTAGCACAGATACGCAGTATTTT. This translates into CASSKWRTSGSVSTDTQYF.

This clonotype was observed a few times. The V gene is TRBV5-1, the J gene TRBJ2-1; 13 nucleotides align to TRBD2. The ends lost 2 bases at V and 6 bases at J; junction bases unmatched: 11. The CDR3 covers 18 residues. CDR1 is SGHRS, CDR2 YFSETQ, per germline. The CDR3 nucleotides read TGCGCCAGCAGCTTCCCGACTAGCGGGAGGATCCAAGTCAATGAGCAGTTCTTC. This encodes CASSFPTSGRIQVNEQFF.